Shown below are 22 T cell receptor beta chains from a single sample sequenced in a study of control samples from healthy donors and cancer patients. Profiling relied on immunoSEQ multiplex PCR, and the TCRdb table lists in-frame clones only, not all of them. The sample holds more than 75,000 clones, 79% seen once. The sequenced sample was blood. The source is a woman in her twenties or thirties in good health.

The chain employs TRBV29-1 and TRBJ2-3; D may be TRBD1 (5 bases). Trimming removed 5 bases from V and 2 bases from J, with 8 bases in between. The CDR3 covers 12 residues. Per germline, CDR1 SQVTM and CDR2 ANQGSEA. CDR3 coding DNA: TGCAGCGTTTCGACAGCCACAGATACGCAGTATTTT. It codes for CSVSTATDTQYF.

V gene TRBV5-6 combines with J gene TRBJ2-7, with D perhaps matching TRBD2 (5 bases). The CDR3 extends over 15 amino acids. The germline V gene has CDR1 SGHDT and CDR2 YYEEEE. The V and J ends lost 4 bases and 7 bases respectively, with 21 bases between them. DNA for the CDR3: TGTGCCAGCAGCCGGCGGGTAGGATCCCCTGGGGAGCAGTACTTC. Translation gives CASSRRVGSPGEQYF.

V and J are TRBV30 and TRBJ1-5; no definite D call. The CDR3 contains 14 residues. Germline V gives CDR1 GTSNPN, CDR2 SVGIG (reference sequence). Trimming removed 2 bases at V and 0 bases at J, with 8 bases between. CDR3 nucleotide sequence: TGTGCCTGGAGTCGCCGGAGTAGCAATCAGCCCCAGCATTTT. Translation gives CAWSRRSSNQPQHF.

This chain links TRBV5-1 with TRBJ2-5; TRBD2 aligns across 7 bases. With V trimmed by 7 bases and J by 4 bases, 10 bases remained unmatched. The CDR3 is 14 residues long. The germline gives CDR1 SGHRS, CDR2 YFSETQ. CDR3 protein: CASRPGGLAETQYF. Here the CDR3 DNA reads TGCGCCAGCCGACCGGGGGGTCTTGCAGAGACCCAGTACTTC. The full variable domain, its missing parts supplied by reference TRBV5-1 and TRBJ2-5, is KAGVTQTPRYLIKTRGQQVTLSCSPISGHRSVSWYQQTPGQGLQFLFEYFSETQRNKGNFPGRFSGRQFSNSRSEMNVSTLELGDSALYLCASRPGGLAETQYFGPGTRLLVL.

The chain joins TRBV6-1 to TRBJ2-5; the match to TRBD2 covers 9 bases. There are 16 residues in the CDR3. V lost 4 bases, J lost 3 bases, and 9 bases stayed unmatched. CDR1 is MNHNS, CDR2 SASEGT, per germline. CDR3 region: CASSAPAAGGKETQYF. CDR3 nucleotides: TGTGCCAGCAGTGCCCCAGCGGCGGGGGGGAAAGAGACCCAGTACTTC.

The V and J genes are TRBV18 and TRBJ1-3, with D maybe TRBD1 (6 bases). Germline CDR1 reads KGHSH; CDR2 reads LQKENI. V was clipped by 6 bases and J by 0 bases, with 9 bases between them. The CDR3 is made up of 14 amino acids. The chain's CDR3 is CASSPGASGNTIYF. In DNA, the CDR3 is TGTGCCAGCTCGCCAGGGGCCTCTGGAAACACCATATATTTT.

This chain joins TRBV5-6 and TRBJ2-7, with D perhaps matching TRBD1 or TRBD2 (7 bases each). The germline V and J ends were trimmed by 4 bases and 5 bases, with 19 bases remaining between them. Germline assignment: CDR1 SGHDT and CDR2 YYEEEE. The CDR3 totals 15 residues. This CDR3 reads CASSPGGRGQNEQYF. The DNA for the CDR3 is TGTGCCAGCAGCCCCGGAGGGAGGGGGCAAAACGAGCAGTACTTC. Looking up the rest from reference TRBV5-6 and TRBJ2-7 gives the full variable domain: DAGVTQSPTHLIKTRGQQVTLRCSPKSGHDTVSWYQQALGQGPQFIFQYYEEEERQRGNFPDRFSGHQFPNYSSELNVNALLLGDSALYLCASSPGGRGQNEQYFGPGTRLTVT.

The chain joins TRBV19 to TRBJ1-4, with D perhaps TRBD1 (5 bases). Trimming removed 4 bases from V and 8 bases from J, with 11 bases in between. Germline V gene data show CDR1 as LNHDA and CDR2 as SQIVND (reference sequence). The CDR3 contains 13 residues. CDR3 DNA: TGTGCCAGTAGTAGGGACGTATCGGAAAAACTGTTTTTT. Translation gives CASSRDVSEKLFF.

The CDR3 reads CASHSSANTGELFF. The CDR3 DNA reads TGTGCCAGTCATAGCAGCGCGAACACCGGGGAGCTGTTTTTT. The chain couples TRBV6-4 to TRBJ2-2; D call uncertain. V shed 9 bases and J shed 0 bases, with 11 bases lying between them. CDR3 length: 14 amino acids. From germline, CDR1 is MRHNA and CDR2 SNTAGT.

The chain carries TRBV7-2 and TRBJ2-2; 13 bases fit TRBD2. Germline V lookup: CDR1 SGHTA, CDR2 FQGNSA. V dropped 4 bases and J dropped 5; count of bases not matched to a gene: 10. The CDR3 has 18 residues. CDR3 DNA sequence: TGTGCCAGCAGCTCACGACTAGCGGGGGGCTTGGTGACCGGGGAGCTGTTTTTT. Translation gives CASSSRLAGGLVTGELFF.

This chain connects TRBV4-2 to TRBJ2-7; 9 nucleotides line up with TRBD1. Germline V lookup: CDR1 LGHNA, CDR2 YNFKEQ. There are 17 residues in the CDR3. The V segment lost 1 base and the J segment 2 bases; nucleotides outside the gene matches: 9. The DNA of the CDR3 is TGTGCCAGCAGCCAAGGTCTTGGGGGACAGGGTGCCTACGAGCAGTACTTC. The encoded protein is CASSQGLGGQGAYEQYF.

V gene TRBV10-2 combines with J gene TRBJ2-6, with D possibly being TRBD2 (5 bases). The germline CDR1 and CDR2 sequences are WSHSY and SAAADI. Trimming stripped 3 bases from V and 0 bases from J, with 6 bases between. The CDR3 totals 15 residues. As DNA, the CDR3 is TGCGCCAGCAGTGAACGGGGCTCTGGGGCCAACGTCCTGACTTTC. Residues: CASSERGSGANVLTF.

The chain uses TRBV7-8 and TRBJ2-3, with unresolved D. The CDR3 totals 12 residues. The V gene lost 4 bases and the J gene lost 5 bases, with 7 bases spanning the gap. The germline V gene has CDR1 SGHVS and CDR2 FQNEAQ. Here the CDR3 reads CASSSKGDTQYF. The DNA for the CDR3 is TGTGCCAGCAGCTCGAAGGGAGATACGCAGTATTTT.

This clone was picked up a small number of times. The V call is TRBV5-6, the J call TRBJ2-5, with D perhaps TRBD1 (5 bases). The CDR3 runs 15 residues. Between the trimmed V and J ends, which lost 5 bases and 5 bases, there was a span of 19 bases. Germline assignment: CDR1 SGHDT and CDR2 YYEEEE. CDR3 coding DNA: TGTGCCAGCAGTCAATCGGACCCAGGGTCGGAGACCCAGTACTTC. Its translation is CASSQSDPGSETQYF.

The rearrangement uses TRBV5-6 and TRBJ1-2; possibly TRBD1 for D (5 bases). CDR3 length: 15 residues. V gave up 3 bases and J gave up 2 bases, with 14 bases separating them. CDR1 is SGHDT, CDR2 YYEEEE, per germline. CDR3: CASSWGTEKNYGYTF. The CDR3 coding sequence is TGTGCCAGCAGCTGGGGGACGGAGAAAAACTATGGCTACACCTTC.

The chain couples TRBV4-2 to TRBJ2-5; no clear D gene. Germline CDR1 and CDR2: LGHNA and YNFKEQ. The CDR3 consists of 13 residues. Deletions cut 2 bases from V and 5 bases from J, with 9 bases between. CDR3 region: CASSQRRFETQYF. As DNA, the CDR3 is TGTGCCAGCAGCCAAAGACGTTTTGAGACCCAGTACTTC.

V is TRBV5-1 and J is TRBJ2-7; TRBD1 matches 7 bases. Unmatched junction bases numbered 9, after V lost 4 bases and J lost 5 bases. Germline assignment: CDR1 SGHRS and CDR2 YFSETQ. The CDR3 runs to 14 residues. The CDR3 DNA sequence: TGCGCCAGCAGCAGGGACAGCCCCGTAGACGAGCAGTACTTC. It specifies CASSRDSPVDEQYF.

V and J are TRBV7-2 and TRBJ2-3; no clear D. The CDR3 totals 13 residues. V lost 1 base, J lost 12 bases, and 14 bases lay in between. The germline V gene encodes CDR1 SGHTA and CDR2 FQGNSA. DNA of the CDR3: TGTGCCAGCAGCTTAGGGGTTCTAGTATTACAGTATTTT. This gives the protein CASSLGVLVLQYF.

V and J are TRBV5-1 and TRBJ1-2; 12 bases fit TRBD1. The CDR3 has 14 amino acids. Germline loops: CDR1 SGHRS, CDR2 YFSETQ. V was pared by 4 bases and J by 8 bases, with 6 bases of the junction left unmatched. The CDR3 loop is CASSPGGTGGGYTF. The CDR3 nucleotides read TGCGCCAGCAGCCCGGGAGGGACAGGGGGCGGCTACACCTTC.

V gene TRBV4-2 combines with J gene TRBJ1-2; D ambiguous. This CDR3 is 12 amino acids long. Germline values: CDR1 LGHNA, CDR2 YNFKEQ. With 0 bases removed from V and 10 bases from J, the gap between germline ends came to 9 bases. CDR3 loop: CASSQEGQVYTF. The CDR3 nucleotides read TGTGCCAGCAGCCAAGAAGGCCAGGTCTACACCTTC.

In this sample, this clone turned up a few times. The chain uses TRBV7-8 and TRBJ1-5; no definite D call. V was trimmed by 5 bases and J by 5 bases, leaving 10 bases between them. The CDR3 runs 13 residues. Germline V lookup: CDR1 SGHVS, CDR2 FQNEAQ. CDR3 in DNA: TGTGCCAGCAGCCATACGACGGATCAGCCCCAGCATTTT. Its translation is CASSHTTDQPQHF.

The chain employs TRBV2 and TRBJ1-1; no clear D. The CDR3 is 11 residues long. The germline V gene encodes CDR1 SNHLY and CDR2 FYNNEI. V gave up 6 bases and J gave up 13 bases, with 15 bases separating them. Here the CDR3 reads CASSWMTEVFF. The CDR3 DNA is TGTGCCAGCAGCTGGATGACTGAGGTTTTCTTT. The variable domain in full, completed from reference TRBV2 and TRBJ1-1, reads EPEVTQTPSHQVTQMGQEVILRCVPISNHLYFYWYRQILGQKVEFLVSFYNNEISEKSEIFDDQFSVERPDGSNFTLKIRSTKLEDSAMYFCASSWMTEVFFGQGTRLTVV.